This T cell receptor beta chain derives from a study of blood T cell repertoires in COVID-19. Study as a whole: Spain, Italy and the United States supplied samples that represented acute and convalescent COVID-19. The cDNA or gDNA used as material had been derived from T cells, B-cell-depleted T cells, or PBMCs.

V gave up 4 bases and J gave up 9 bases, with 16 bases separating them. CDR1 is SGHKS, CDR2 YYEKEE, per germline (reference sequence). The CDR3 has 13 residues. Authors' processing steps: Amplified reference gene primers provided the basis for estimating nucleated cell counts. Some clones are missing from TCRdb's copy, which holds only in-frame ones; the method was immunoSEQ multiplex PCR. V and J calls and clone size are copied from that table; D and trimming were computed from the DNA. The table includes approximately 100,000 clones, 84% detected once. Source material: peripheral blood. The TCR originated in a human donor in a cohort sampled during active COVID-19. V and J are TRBV5-5 and TRBJ2-5; tentatively, D is TRBD2 (6 bases). CDR3 protein: CASSTGTPGAQYF. The CDR3 DNA reads as TGTGCCAGCAGCACCGGGACTCCAGGTGCCCAGTACTTC.